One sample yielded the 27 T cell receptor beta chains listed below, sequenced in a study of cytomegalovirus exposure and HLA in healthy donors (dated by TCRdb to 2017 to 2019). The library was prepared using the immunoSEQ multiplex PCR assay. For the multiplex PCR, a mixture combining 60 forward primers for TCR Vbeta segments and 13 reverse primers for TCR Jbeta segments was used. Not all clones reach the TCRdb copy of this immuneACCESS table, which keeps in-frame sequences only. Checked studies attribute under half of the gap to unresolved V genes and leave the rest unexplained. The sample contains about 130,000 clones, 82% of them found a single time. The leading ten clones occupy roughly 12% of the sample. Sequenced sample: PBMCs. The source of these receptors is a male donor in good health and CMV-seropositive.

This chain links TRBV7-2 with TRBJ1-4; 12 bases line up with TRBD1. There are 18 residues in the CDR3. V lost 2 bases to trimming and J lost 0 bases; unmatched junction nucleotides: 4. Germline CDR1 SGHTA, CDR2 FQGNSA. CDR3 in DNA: TGTGCCAGCAGCTTAACCGGGACAGGGGGCTCAACTAATGAAAAACTGTTTTTT. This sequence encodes CASSLTGTGGSTNEKLFF.

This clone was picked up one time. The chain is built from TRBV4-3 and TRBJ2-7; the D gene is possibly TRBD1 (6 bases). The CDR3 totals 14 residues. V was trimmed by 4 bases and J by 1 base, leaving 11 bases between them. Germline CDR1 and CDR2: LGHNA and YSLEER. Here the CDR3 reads CASSLSQGSYEQYF. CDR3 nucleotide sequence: TGCGCCAGCAGCCTATCCCAGGGGTCCTACGAGCAGTACTTC.

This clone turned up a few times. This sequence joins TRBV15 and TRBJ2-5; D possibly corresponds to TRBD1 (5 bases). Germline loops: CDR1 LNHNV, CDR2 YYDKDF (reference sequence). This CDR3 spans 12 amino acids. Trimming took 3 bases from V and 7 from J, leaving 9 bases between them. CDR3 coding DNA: TGTGCCACCAGCAGGGACATCGCGACCCAGTACTTC. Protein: CATSRDIATQYF.

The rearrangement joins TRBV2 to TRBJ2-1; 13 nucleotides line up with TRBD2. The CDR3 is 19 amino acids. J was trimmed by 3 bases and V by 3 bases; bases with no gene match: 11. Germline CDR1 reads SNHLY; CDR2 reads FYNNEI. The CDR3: CASSDERTSGSIGYNEQFF. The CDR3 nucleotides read TGTGCCAGCAGTGATGAAAGGACTAGCGGGAGTATCGGCTACAATGAGCAGTTCTTC.

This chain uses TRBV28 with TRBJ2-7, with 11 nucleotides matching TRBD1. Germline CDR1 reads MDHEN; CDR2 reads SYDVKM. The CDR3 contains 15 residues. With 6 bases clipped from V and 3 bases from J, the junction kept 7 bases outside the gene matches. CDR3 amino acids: CASSPTGTGGYEQYF. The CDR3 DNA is TGTGCCAGCAGCCCTACTGGGACAGGGGGCTACGAGCAGTACTTC.

CDR3: CASSRLGLTSSYEQYF. The DNA of the CDR3 is TGTGCCAGCAGCCGCCTCGGACTGACGAGCTCCTACGAGCAGTACTTC. The rearrangement uses TRBV9 and TRBJ2-7, with a tentative D call TRBD2 (5 bases). The CDR3 extends over 16 amino acids. CDR1 is SGDLS, CDR2 YYNGEE, per germline. V lost 4 bases and J 0 bases, leaving 17 bases between the germline ends.

CDR3 sequence: CASSPRDKSNYGYTF. In DNA form, the CDR3 reads TGTGCCAGCAGCCCTCGGGACAAATCAAACTATGGCTACACCTTC. V usage is TRBV9 and J usage is TRBJ1-2, with D tentatively TRBD1 (6 bases). The germline V gene encodes CDR1 SGDLS and CDR2 YYNGEE. This CDR3 is 15 amino acids long. The ends were cut back, 4 bases at V and 2 bases at J, with 15 bases in the middle.

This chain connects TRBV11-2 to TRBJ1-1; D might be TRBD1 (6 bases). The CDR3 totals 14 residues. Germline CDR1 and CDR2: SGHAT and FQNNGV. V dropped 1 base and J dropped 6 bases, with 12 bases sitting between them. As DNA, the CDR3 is TGTGCCAGCAGCTTAGTTGGGGGCTGGTCTGAAGCTTTCTTT. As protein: CASSLVGGWSEAFF.

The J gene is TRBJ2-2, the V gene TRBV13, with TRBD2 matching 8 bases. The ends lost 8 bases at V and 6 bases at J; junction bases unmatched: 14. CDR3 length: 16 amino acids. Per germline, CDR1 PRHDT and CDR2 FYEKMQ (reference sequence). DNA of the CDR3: TGTGCCAGCTCCCGACCTCCCGGGAGGGCGCCCGGGGAGCTGTTTTTT. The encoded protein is CASSRPPGRAPGELFF.

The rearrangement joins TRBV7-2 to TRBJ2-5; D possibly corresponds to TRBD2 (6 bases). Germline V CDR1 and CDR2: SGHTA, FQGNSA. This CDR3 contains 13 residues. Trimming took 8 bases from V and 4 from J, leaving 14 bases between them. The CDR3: CASGGLRSETQYF. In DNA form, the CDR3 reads TGTGCCAGCGGGGGACTCAGGTCAGAGACCCAGTACTTC.

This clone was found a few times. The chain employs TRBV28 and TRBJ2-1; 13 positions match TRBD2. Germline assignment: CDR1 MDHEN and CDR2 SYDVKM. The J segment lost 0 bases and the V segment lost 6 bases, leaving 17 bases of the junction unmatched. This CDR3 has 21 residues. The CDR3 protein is CASRGKNLTSGRSSSYNEQFF. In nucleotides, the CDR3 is TGTGCCAGCAGGGGGAAGAACCTGACTAGCGGGAGGTCAAGCTCCTACAATGAGCAGTTCTTC.

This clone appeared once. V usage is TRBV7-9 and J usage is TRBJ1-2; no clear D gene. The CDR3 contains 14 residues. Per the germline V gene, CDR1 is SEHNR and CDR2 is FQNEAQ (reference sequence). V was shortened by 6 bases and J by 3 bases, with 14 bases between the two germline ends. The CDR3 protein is CASSNPMADYGYTF. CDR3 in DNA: TGTGCCAGCAGTAATCCCATGGCTGACTATGGCTACACCTTC.

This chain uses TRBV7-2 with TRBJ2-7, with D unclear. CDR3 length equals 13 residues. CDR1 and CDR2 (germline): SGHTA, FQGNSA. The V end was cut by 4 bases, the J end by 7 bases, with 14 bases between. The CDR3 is CASSSSSVWEQYF. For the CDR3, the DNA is TGTGCCAGCAGCTCCAGTTCAGTCTGGGAGCAGTACTTC.

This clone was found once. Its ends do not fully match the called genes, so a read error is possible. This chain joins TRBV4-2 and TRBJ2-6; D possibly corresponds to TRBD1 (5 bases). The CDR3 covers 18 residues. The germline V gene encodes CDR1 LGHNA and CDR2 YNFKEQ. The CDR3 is CASSYHVGPHSGANGLTF. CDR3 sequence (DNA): TGTGCCAGCAGCTACCACGTGGGCCCTCACTCTGGGGCCAACGGCCTGACTTTC.

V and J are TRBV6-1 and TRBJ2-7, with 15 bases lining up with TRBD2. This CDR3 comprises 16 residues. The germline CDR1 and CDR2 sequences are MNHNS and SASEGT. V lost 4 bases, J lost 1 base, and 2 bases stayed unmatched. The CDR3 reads CASSGGLAGGSYEQYF. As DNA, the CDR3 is TGTGCCAGCAGTGGGGGACTAGCGGGAGGTTCCTACGAGCAGTACTTC.

CDR3 DNA sequence: TGCGCCAGCAGCGGGCTAGCGGCTTACGAGCAGTACTTC. Its translation: CASSGLAAYEQYF. The V and J genes are TRBV5-1 and TRBJ2-7; 7 positions match TRBD2. The CDR3 totals 13 residues. V lost 4 bases, J lost 4 bases, and 5 bases stayed unmatched. Germline assignment: CDR1 SGHRS and CDR2 YFSETQ.

CDR3 DNA: TGTGCCAGCAGCGAACAGGGTTCTGGGGCCAACGTCCTGACTTTC. Translated, it gives CASSEQGSGANVLTF. This chain links TRBV6-4 with TRBJ2-6; weak D call: TRBD1 (6 bases). The V end lost 6 bases, the J end lost 1 base, and 10 bases lay between the germline ends. This CDR3 spans 15 amino acids. CDR1 MRHNA and CDR2 SNTAGT come from the germline V gene.

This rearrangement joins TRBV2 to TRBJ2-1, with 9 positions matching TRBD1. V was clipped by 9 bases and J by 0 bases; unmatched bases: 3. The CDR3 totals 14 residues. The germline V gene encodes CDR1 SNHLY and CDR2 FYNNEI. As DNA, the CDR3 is TGTGCCAGGGGACAGGGCCTCTCCTACAATGAGCAGTTCTTC. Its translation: CARGQGLSYNEQFF.

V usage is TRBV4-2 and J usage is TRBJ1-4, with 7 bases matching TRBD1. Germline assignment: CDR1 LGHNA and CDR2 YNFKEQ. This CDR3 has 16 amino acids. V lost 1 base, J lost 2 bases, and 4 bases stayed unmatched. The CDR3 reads CASSQGQGTTNEKLFF. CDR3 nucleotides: TGTGCCAGCAGCCAAGGACAGGGAACGACTAATGAAAAACTGTTTTTT.

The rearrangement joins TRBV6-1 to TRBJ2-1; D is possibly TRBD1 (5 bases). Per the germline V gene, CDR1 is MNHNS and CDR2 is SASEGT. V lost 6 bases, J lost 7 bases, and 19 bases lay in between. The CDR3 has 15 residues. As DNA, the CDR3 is TGTGCCAGCAGAAAAGGACACGGAATTGAGAATGAGCAGTTCTTC. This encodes CASRKGHGIENEQFF.

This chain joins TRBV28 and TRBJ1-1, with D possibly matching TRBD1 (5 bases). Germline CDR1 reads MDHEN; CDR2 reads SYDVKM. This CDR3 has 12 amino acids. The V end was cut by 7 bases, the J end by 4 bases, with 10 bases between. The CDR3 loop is CASTGVGTEAFF. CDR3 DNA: TGTGCCAGCACGGGGGTCGGCACTGAAGCTTTCTTT.

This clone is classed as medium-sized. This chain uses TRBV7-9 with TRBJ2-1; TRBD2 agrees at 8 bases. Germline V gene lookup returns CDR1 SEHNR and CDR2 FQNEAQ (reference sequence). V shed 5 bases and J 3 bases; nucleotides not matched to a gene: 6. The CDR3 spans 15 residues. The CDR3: CASSGGTSGYNEQFF. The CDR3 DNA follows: TGTGCCAGCAGCGGTGGAACTAGCGGCTACAATGAGCAGTTCTTC.

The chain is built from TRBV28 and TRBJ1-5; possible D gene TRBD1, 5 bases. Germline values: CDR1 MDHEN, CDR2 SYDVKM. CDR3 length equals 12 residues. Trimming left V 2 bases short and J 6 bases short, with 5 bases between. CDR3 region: CASSLDSQPQHF. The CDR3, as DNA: TGTGCCAGCAGTTTAGACAGTCAGCCCCAGCATTTT.

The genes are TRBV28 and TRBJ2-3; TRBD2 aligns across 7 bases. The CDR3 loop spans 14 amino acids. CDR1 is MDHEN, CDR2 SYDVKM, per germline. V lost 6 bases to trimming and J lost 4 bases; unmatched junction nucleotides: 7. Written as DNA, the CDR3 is TGTGCCAGCAGGCCTGGACTAGTCGCAGATACGCAGTATTTT. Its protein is CASRPGLVADTQYF.

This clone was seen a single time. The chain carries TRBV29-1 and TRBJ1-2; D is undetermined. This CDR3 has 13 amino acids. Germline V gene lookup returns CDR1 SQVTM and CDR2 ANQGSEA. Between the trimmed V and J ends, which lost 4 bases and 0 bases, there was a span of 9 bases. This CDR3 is CSVGAAANYGYTF. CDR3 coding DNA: TGCAGCGTTGGGGCAGCGGCTAACTATGGCTACACCTTC.

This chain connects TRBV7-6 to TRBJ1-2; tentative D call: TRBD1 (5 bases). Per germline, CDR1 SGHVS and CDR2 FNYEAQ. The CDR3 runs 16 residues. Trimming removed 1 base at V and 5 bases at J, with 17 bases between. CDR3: CASSLGGPGIEYGYTF. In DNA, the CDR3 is TGTGCCAGCAGCTTAGGGGGCCCAGGGATAGAGTATGGCTACACCTTC.

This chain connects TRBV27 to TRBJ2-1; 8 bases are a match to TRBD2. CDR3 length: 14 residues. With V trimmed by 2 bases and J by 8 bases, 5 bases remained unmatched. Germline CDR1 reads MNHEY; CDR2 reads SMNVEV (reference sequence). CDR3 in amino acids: CASSLSGSLYEQFF. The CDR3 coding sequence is TGTGCCAGCAGTTTAAGCGGGAGTTTGTATGAGCAGTTCTTC.